The clone carrying this TCR beta chain was found a few times. Its antigen is currently unknown. Semi-nested PCR with Nested Universal Primer A followed constant-region reverse priming of full-length variable regions. TCRdb recomputed calls from the 5' RACE reads with MiXCR, one row per CDR3 protein. In the table there are tens of thousands of distinct CDR3 sequences, around 20% of which are singletons. Study outcomes and limitations: Greatest tumor Treg TCR overlap was with tumor naive CD4+ cells. The larger-cohort validation was restricted to a single TCR beta V-J rearrangement rather than whole repertoires. Tumor memory CD4+ T cell TCR gene usage was found to cluster with blood and lymph node memory CD4+ cells and with lymph node naive CD4+ cells.

The germline gives CDR1 DFQATT, CDR2 SNEGSKA (reference sequence). The CDR3 consists of 16 residues. Losses at the gene ends were 0 bases for V and 8 bases for J; bases not matched to a gene: 10. Cells sorted as Tregs were CD4+, CD25+ and CD127-/low. The rearrangement links TRBV20-1 to TRBJ2-2; 9 positions match TRBD1. Sequencing was performed on Tregs sorted from blood. The source is a female donor with breast cancer. CDR3 region: CSARDPGQGLLGELFF. The DNA for the CDR3 is TGCAGTGCTAGAGATCCGGGACAGGGTCTCCTAGGGGAGCTGTTTTTT.